The T cell receptor (beta chain) described here comes from a study of cytomegalovirus exposure and HLA in healthy donors. Whole-study findings and limits: Some V segments (TRBV6-2 and TRBV6-3 among them) were excluded as indistinguishable.

CDR1 is LNHDA, CDR2 SQIVND, per germline (reference sequence). The CDR3 sequence is 14 residues long. V was trimmed by 7 bases and J by 4 bases, leaving 16 bases between them. PCR amplification relied on 60 Vbeta primers (plus 13 Jbeta primers). Sequencing used immunoSEQ multiplex PCR; TCRdb keeps in-frame clones, though not all of them. The sample contains roughly 200,000 clones, approximately 88% of which appear only once. A word on this clone: What it recognizes is unknown.

The clonotype originates from a boy between 2 and 10 years old in good health and CMV-seronegative. Sequenced input: PBMCs. The gene calls are TRBV19 and TRBJ1-1; D may be TRBD1 (6 bases). DNA of the CDR3: TGTGCCAGTACCTATGGGGACACCGTCACTGAAGCTTTCTTT. Translation gives CASTYGDTVTEAFF.